This note documents a single T cell receptor (beta chain) sequence. The antigen is unknown. This sample stems from a study of T cells in localized non-small cell lung cancer. TCRdb keeps only in-frame clones here, not all; method: immunoSEQ multiplex PCR. The data show under 45,000 clones, with roughly 80% seen just once and roughly 8.5% held by the top ten. Between the trimmed V and J ends, which lost 3 bases and 0 bases, there was a span of 12 bases. The CDR3 is 16 residues long. Germline CDR1 reads MDHEN; CDR2 reads SYDVKM. Findings of the study overall: Detection in adjacent lung was observed for a median roughly 57 of the top 100 tumor clones. Clonality peaked in uninvolved adjacent lung rather than tumor.

The receptor was isolated from a man between 40 and 69 years old with stage II lung adenocarcinoma. Sample: PBMCs, taken before any cancer treatment. The V and J genes are TRBV28 and TRBJ1-5; a possible D gene is TRBD1 (6 bases). This chain's CDR3 is CASSLGGANSNQPQHF. The CDR3 nucleotides read TGTGCCAGCAGTTTGGGGGGCGCGAATAGCAATCAGCCCCAGCATTTT.